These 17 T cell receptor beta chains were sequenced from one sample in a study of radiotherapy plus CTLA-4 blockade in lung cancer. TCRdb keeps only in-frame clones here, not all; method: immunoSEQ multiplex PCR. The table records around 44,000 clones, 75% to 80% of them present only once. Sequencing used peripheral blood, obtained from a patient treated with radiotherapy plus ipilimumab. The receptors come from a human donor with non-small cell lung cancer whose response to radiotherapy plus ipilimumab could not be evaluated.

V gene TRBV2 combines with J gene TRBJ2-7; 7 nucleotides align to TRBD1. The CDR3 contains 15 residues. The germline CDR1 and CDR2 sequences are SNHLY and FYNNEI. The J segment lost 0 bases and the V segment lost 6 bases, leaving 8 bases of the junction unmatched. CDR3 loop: CASSPDRPYSYEQYF. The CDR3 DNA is TGTGCCAGCAGCCCGGACAGGCCCTACTCCTACGAGCAGTACTTC.

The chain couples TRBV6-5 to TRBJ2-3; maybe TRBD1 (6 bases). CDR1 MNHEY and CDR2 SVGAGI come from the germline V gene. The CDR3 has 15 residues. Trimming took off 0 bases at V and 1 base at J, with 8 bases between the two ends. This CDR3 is CASSYSGTRTDTQYF. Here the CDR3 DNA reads TGTGCCAGCAGTTACTCGGGGACACGCACAGATACGCAGTATTTT.

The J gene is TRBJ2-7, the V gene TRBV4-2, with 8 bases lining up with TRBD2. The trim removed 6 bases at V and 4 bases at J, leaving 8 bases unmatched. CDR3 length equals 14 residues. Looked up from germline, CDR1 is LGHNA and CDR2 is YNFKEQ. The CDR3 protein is CASRESGGTYEQYF. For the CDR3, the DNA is TGTGCCAGCAGAGAGAGCGGGGGTACGTACGAGCAGTACTTC.

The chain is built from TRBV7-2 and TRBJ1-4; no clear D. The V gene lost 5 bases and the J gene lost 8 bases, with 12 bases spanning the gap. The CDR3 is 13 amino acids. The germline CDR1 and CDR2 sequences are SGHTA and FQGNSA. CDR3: CASSPRRREKLFF. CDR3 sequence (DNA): TGTGCCAGCAGCCCCCGGAGACGAGAAAAACTGTTTTTT.

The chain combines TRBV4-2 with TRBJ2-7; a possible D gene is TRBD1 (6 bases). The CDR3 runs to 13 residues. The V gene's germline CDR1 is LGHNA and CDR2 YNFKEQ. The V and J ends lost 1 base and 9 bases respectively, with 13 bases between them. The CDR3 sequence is CASSQGGQRRQYF. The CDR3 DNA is TGTGCCAGCAGCCAAGGGGGACAAAGGAGGCAGTACTTC.

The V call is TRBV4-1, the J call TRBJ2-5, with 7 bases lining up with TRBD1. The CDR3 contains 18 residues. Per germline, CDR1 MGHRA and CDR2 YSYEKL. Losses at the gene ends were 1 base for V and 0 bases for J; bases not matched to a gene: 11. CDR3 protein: CASSQGATGQPYQETQYF. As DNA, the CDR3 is TGCGCCAGCAGCCAAGGCGCGACAGGGCAGCCGTACCAAGAGACCCAGTACTTC.

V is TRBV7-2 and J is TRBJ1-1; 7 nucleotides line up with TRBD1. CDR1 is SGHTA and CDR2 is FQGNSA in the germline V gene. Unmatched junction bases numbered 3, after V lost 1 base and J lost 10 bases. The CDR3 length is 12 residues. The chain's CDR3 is CASSLGGGAAFF. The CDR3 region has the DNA TGTGCCAGCAGCTTAGGAGGGGGCGCAGCTTTCTTT.

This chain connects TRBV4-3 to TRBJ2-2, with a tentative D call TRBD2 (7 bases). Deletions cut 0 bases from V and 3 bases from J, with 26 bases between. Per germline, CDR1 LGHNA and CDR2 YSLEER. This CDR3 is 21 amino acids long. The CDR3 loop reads CASSQDSFGGGLAGDTGELFF. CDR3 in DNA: TGCGCCAGCAGCCAAGATAGTTTTGGGGGGGGGCTCGCCGGGGACACCGGGGAGCTGTTTTTT.

The CDR3 here is CASSPRQGGNTEAFF. The CDR3 nucleotides are TGTGCCAGCTCACCACGCCAGGGTGGCAACACTGAAGCTTTCTTT. The rearrangement uses TRBV18 and TRBJ1-1; D perhaps matches TRBD1 (5 bases). This CDR3 is built from 15 residues. Trimming stripped 1 base from V and 2 bases from J, with 11 bases between. From germline, CDR1 is KGHSH and CDR2 LQKENI.

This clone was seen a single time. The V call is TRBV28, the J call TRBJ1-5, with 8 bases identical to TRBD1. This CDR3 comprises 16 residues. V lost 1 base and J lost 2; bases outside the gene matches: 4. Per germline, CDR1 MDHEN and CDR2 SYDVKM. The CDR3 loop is CASSLSGGGGNQPQHF. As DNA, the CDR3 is TGTGCCAGCAGTTTATCAGGGGGCGGTGGCAATCAGCCCCAGCATTTT.

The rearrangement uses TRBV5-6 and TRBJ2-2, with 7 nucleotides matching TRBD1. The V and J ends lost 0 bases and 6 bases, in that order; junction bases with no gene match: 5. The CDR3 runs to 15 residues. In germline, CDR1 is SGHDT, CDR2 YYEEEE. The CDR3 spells CASSLVDRDSGELFF. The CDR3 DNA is TGTGCCAGCAGCTTGGTAGACAGGGATTCCGGGGAGCTGTTTTTT.

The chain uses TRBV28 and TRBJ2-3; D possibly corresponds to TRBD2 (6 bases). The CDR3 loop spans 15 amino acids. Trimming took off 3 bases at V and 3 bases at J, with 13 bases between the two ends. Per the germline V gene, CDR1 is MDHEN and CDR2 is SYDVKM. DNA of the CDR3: TGTGCCAGCAGTTTGGGACTCGGATCTACAGATACGCAGTATTTT. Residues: CASSLGLGSTDTQYF. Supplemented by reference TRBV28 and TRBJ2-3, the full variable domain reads DVKVTQSSRYLVKRTGEKVFLECVQDMDHENMFWYRQDPGLGLRLIYFSYDVKMKEKGDIPEGYSVSREKKERFSLILESASTNQTSMYLCASSLGLGSTDTQYFGPGTRLTVL.

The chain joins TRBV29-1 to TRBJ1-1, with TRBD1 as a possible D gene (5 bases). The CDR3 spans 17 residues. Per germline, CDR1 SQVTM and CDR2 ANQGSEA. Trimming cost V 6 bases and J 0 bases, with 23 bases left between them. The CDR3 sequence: CSVHTTRTQVMNTEAFF. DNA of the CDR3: TGCAGCGTCCACACAACGAGGACACAGGTCATGAACACTGAAGCTTTCTTT.

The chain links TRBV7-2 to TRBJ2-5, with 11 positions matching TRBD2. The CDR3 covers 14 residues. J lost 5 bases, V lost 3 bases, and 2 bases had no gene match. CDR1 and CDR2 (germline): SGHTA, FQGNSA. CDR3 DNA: TGTGCCAGCAGCTTTAGCGGGGGGGCGGAGACCCAGTACTTC. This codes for CASSFSGGAETQYF.

The CDR3 loop reads CASSLSGLAGAETQYF. The CDR3 DNA sequence: TGTGCCAGCAGCTTAAGTGGACTAGCGGGCGCGGAGACCCAGTACTTC. The chain couples TRBV7-3 to TRBJ2-5; 11 positions agree with TRBD2. After removal of 1 base from V and 5 bases from J, the junction contained 6 bases not matched to a gene. The CDR3 extends over 16 amino acids. Germline values: CDR1 SGHTA, CDR2 FQGTGA.

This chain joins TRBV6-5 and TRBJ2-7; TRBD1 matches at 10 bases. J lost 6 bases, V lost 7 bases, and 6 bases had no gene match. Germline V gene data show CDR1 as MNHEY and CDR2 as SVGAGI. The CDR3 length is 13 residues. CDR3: CASTRDRGSEQYF. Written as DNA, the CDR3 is TGTGCCAGCACCCGGGACAGGGGATCCGAGCAGTACTTC.

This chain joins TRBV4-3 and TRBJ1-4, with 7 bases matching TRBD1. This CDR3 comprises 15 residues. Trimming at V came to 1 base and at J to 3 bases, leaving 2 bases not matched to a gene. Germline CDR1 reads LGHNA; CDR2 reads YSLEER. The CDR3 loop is CASSQGQGPNEKLFF. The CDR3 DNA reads TGCGCCAGCAGCCAAGGACAGGGCCCTAATGAAAAACTGTTTTTT.